A selection of T cell receptor beta chains follows, all from one sample in a study of OX40 agonist ivuxolimab in advanced cancers. Clones were sequenced by immunoSEQ multiplex PCR, and TCRdb holds only the in-frame ones, with some missing. The data hold some 68,000 clones, with 88% observed a single time. This specimen was CD4+ or CD8+ T cells sorted from blood, taken in a trial of the OX40 agonist ivuxolimab. The source of these receptors is an adult with an advanced solid tumor such as melanoma, head and neck, liver or kidney cancer. Both conserved end residues are part of each CDR3. The D gene is left open where the match is weak. Expanded clones are given a class, and other clones once, few, many or no size at all.

j_call v_call d_call clone_size cdr3_aa cdr3_nt
TRBJ1-2 TRBV9 . . CASSVATRGRSSGYTF TGTGCCAGCAGCGTAGCTACAAGAGGAAGGAGTAGTGGCTACACCTTC
TRBJ2-7 TRBV7-2 TRBD1 . CASSSGTGLYEQYF TGTGCCAGCAGCTCAGGGACAGGGCTGTACGAGCAGTACTTC
TRBJ2-3 TRBV7-4 . few CASSCPPNTQYF TGTGCCAGCAGCTGCCCTCCAAATACGCAGTATTTT
TRBJ1-1 TRBV2 . . CASNQQGSNTEAFF TGTGCCAGCAATCAACAGGGCTCGAACACTGAAGCTTTCTTT
TRBJ2-3 TRBV7-9 . . CASSIRGPSNTDTQYF TGTGCCAGCAGCATCCGGGGGCCATCCAACACAGATACGCAGTATTTT
TRBJ2-2 TRBV19 . . CASRTEANTGELFF TGTGCCAGCCGGACAGAGGCGAACACCGGGGAGCTGTTTTTT
TRBJ2-7 TRBV10-2 . . CASRRDSIAYEQYF TGCGCCAGCAGGAGGGACTCTATAGCCTACGAGCAGTACTTC
TRBJ2-1 TRBV15 . . CATSRRDFYNEQFF TGTGCCACCAGCAGGAGGGACTTTTACAATGAGCAGTTCTTC
TRBJ2-7 TRBV6-5 . . CASSYGATYEQYF TGTGCCAGCAGTTACGGCGCAACCTACGAGCAGTACTTC
TRBJ1-4 TRBV2 TRBD1 . CASRLTGGFEKLFF TGTGCCAGCAGGTTGACAGGGGGTTTTGAAAAACTGTTTTTT
TRBJ1-1 TRBV5-1 . . CASSKLGWWDTEAFF TGCGCCAGCAGCAAGTTGGGTTGGTGGGACACTGAAGCTTTCTTT
TRBJ1-2 TRBV5-6 . . CASSSVGPVYGYTF TGTGCCAGCAGTTCGGTCGGGCCTGTCTATGGCTACACCTTC